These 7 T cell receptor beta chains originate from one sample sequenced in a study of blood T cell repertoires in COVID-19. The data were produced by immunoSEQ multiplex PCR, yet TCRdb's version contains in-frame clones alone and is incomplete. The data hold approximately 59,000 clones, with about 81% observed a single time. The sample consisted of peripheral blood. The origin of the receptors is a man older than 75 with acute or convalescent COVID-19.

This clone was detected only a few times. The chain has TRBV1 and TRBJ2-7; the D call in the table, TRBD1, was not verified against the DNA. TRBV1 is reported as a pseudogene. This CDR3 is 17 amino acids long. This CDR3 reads CTSSQIPPGTPPYEQYF. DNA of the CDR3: TGCACCAGCAGTCAAATCCCCCCCGGGACACCACCCTACGAGCAGTACTTC.

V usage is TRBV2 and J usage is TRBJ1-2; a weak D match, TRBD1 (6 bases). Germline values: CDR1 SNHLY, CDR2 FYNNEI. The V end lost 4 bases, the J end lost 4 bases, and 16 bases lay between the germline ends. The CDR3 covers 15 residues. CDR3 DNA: TGTGCCAGCAGTGCCAGGACAGAACCTTCCTATGGCTACACCTTC. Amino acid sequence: CASSARTEPSYGYTF.

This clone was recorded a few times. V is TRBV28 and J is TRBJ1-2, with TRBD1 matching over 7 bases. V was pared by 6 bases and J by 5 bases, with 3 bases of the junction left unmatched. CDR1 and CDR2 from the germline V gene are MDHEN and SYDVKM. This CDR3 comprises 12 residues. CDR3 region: CASRAGGYGYTF. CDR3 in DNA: TGTGCCAGCAGAGCAGGGGGGTATGGCTACACCTTC.

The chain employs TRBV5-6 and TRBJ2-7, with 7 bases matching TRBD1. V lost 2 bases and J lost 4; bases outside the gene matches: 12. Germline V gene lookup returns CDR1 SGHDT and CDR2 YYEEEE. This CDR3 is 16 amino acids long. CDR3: CASSLLVGTAQYEQYF. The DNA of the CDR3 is TGTGCCAGCAGCTTATTGGTAGGGACAGCTCAATACGAGCAGTACTTC.

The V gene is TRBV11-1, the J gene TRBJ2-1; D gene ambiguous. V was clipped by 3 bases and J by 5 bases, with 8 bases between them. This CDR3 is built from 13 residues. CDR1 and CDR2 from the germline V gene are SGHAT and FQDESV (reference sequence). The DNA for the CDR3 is TGTGCCAGCAGCTTGTCGGAGAACAATGAGCAGTTCTTC. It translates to CASSLSENNEQFF.

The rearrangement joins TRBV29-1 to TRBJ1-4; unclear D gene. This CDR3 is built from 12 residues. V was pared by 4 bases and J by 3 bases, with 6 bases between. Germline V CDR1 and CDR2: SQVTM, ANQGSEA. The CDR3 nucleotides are TGCAGCGTTGCCAGTTCTAATGAAAAACTGTTTTTT. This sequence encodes CSVASSNEKLFF. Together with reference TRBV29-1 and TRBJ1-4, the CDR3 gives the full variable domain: SAVISQKPSRDICQRGTSLTIQCQVDSQVTMMFWYRQQPGQSLTLIATANQGSEATYESGFVIDKFPISRPNLTFSTLTVSNMSPEDSSIYLCSVASSNEKLFFGSGTQLSVL.

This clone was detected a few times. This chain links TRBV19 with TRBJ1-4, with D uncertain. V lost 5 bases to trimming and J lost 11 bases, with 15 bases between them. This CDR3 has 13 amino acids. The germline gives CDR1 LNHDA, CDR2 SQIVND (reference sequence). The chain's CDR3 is CASSLQDLRKLFF. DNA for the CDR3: TGTGCCAGTAGTTTGCAAGATCTGAGGAAACTGTTTTTT.